The count of the clone carrying this T cell receptor (beta chain) is one. Its cognate antigen is unknown. The entry originates in a study of T cell responses to AZD1222 COVID-19 vaccine. Overall study findings and caveats: Distributed over spike, vaccine-associated CD4 TCRs predominated at 160-218 and 743-854. Baseline testing showed seropositivity in only a handful of AZD1222 recipients. The sample set comprised mostly white British donors with more females, and clonal diversity was possibly underestimated.

TCRdb keeps only in-frame clones here, not all; method: immunoSEQ multiplex PCR. This sample has tens of thousands of clones, with around nine tenths found just once. This CDR3 region has 13 residues. Germline CDR1 is MNHEY and CDR2 is SVGAGI. With 5 bases clipped from V and 0 bases from J, the junction kept 1 base outside the gene matches. This chain connects TRBV6-5 to TRBJ2-7, with 7 nucleotides matching TRBD1. Sequencing was performed on peripheral blood, taken 28 days after the second AZD1222 dose. The TCR comes from an adult who received the AZD1222 COVID-19 vaccine. The CDR3 loop is CASSTGASYEQYF. The CDR3 DNA sequence: TGTGCCAGCAGTACAGGGGCCTCCTACGAGCAGTACTTC.